These 16 T cell receptor beta chains were sequenced from one sample in a study of T cells in Graves' hyperthyroidism and ophthalmopathy. TCR beta CDR3 sequences were amplified from RNA transcripts. HTBI primers were used for first-round RT-PCR of the TCR CDR3. TCRdb reprocessed the multiplex PCR reads with MiXCR, giving one entry per CDR3 protein. The sample comprises fewer than 350,000 distinct CDR3 sequences, roughly 14% of which are singletons, and almost 8% rests with the top ten. The sample comprised blood. The receptors stem from a woman in her twenties or thirties with Graves' hyperthyroidism that later progressed to Graves' ophthalmopathy.

The table lists this clonotype with a few counts. The J gene is TRBJ1-6, the V gene TRBV28, with a tentative D call TRBD1 (6 bases). The CDR3 length is 15 residues. CDR1 and CDR2 (germline): MDHEN, SYDVKM. Deletions cut 7 bases from V and 4 bases from J, with 14 bases between. The CDR3 loop reads CASIGGAGYNSPLHF. CDR3 bases: TGTGCCAGCATTGGGGGGGCCGGTTATAATTCACCCCTCCACTTT.

This clonotype was picked up a small number of times. This sequence joins TRBV19 and TRBJ2-4, with TRBD2 matching over 8 bases. The ends lost 3 bases at V and 0 bases at J; junction bases unmatched: 7. CDR1 is LNHDA and CDR2 is SQIVND in the germline V gene (reference sequence). The CDR3 sequence is 17 residues long. The CDR3 protein is CASSIQGTSLAKNIQYF. The CDR3 nucleotides are TGTGCCAGTAGTATTCAGGGGACTAGTCTAGCCAAAAACATTCAGTACTTC.

CDR3 in amino acids: CASSGPRTSEYEQYF. In DNA form, the CDR3 reads TGCGCCAGCAGTGGGCCAAGGACTAGCGAGTACGAGCAGTACTTC. The chain links TRBV10-2 to TRBJ2-7, with TRBD2 matching 9 bases. The ends lost 4 bases at V and 4 bases at J; junction bases unmatched: 8. CDR1 and CDR2 (germline): WSHSY, SAAADI. The CDR3 length is 15 residues.

This clonotype was seen repeatedly, ten times or more. The chain combines TRBV7-3 with TRBJ2-1, with D possibly TRBD2 on 6 matching bases. V lost 5 bases and J lost 8, with 16 bases in between. The CDR3 loop spans 14 amino acids. CDR1 SGHTA and CDR2 FQGTGA come from the germline V gene. The CDR3 DNA is TGTGCCAGCAGCAATAAGAGCGGGCGACATGAGCAGTTCTTC. This codes for CASSNKSGRHEQFF.

This clonotype was seen at least ten times. The chain links TRBV6-1 to TRBJ2-7; D possibly corresponds to TRBD2 (5 bases). Germline V gives CDR1 MNHNS, CDR2 SASEGT. V gave up 5 bases and J gave up 1 base, with 18 bases separating them. This CDR3 is 16 amino acids long. The chain's CDR3 is CASSTNPSPGSYEQYF. In DNA form, the CDR3 reads TGTGCCAGCAGTACCAACCCCAGCCCGGGGTCCTACGAGCAGTACTTC.

This clonotype was recorded at least ten times. The rearrangement uses TRBV6-5 and TRBJ2-5; D remains unclear. Germline V gene sequence: CDR1 MNHEY, CDR2 SVGAGI. Trimming took off 2 bases at V and 5 bases at J, with 15 bases between the two ends. The CDR3 covers 15 residues. DNA for the CDR3: TGTGCCAGCAGTTACGTAGGAACCCATGCGGAGACCCAGTACTTC. It specifies CASSYVGTHAETQYF.

This clonotype came up many times. V gene TRBV4-1 combines with J gene TRBJ2-7; D possibly uses TRBD1 or TRBD2 (5 bases each). Germline V gives CDR1 MGHRA, CDR2 YSYEKL. The CDR3 length is 16 residues. The V gene lost 0 bases and the J gene lost 1 base, with 13 bases spanning the gap. The CDR3 region has the DNA TGCGCCAGCAGCCAAGATAAGGGGACCATATCCTACGAGCAGTACTTC. Protein product: CASSQDKGTISYEQYF.

This clonotype was recorded many times. This chain connects TRBV20-1 to TRBJ2-7; maybe TRBD1 (5 bases). CDR1 is DFQATT and CDR2 is SNEGSKA in the germline V gene (reference sequence). The V end was cut by 1 base, the J end by 3 bases, with 13 bases between. This CDR3 comprises 14 residues. The CDR3 nucleotides are TGCAGTGCTAGAGGTCAGGGATACCTCTACGAGCAGTACTTC. It yields the protein CSARGQGYLYEQYF.

V and J are TRBV4-1 and TRBJ2-5, with 9 bases fitting TRBD1. This CDR3 is 15 amino acids long. In germline, CDR1 is MGHRA, CDR2 YSYEKL. V was pared by 8 bases and J by 3 bases, with 10 bases of the junction left unmatched. This chain's CDR3 is CASSRGTGNEETQYF. The CDR3 DNA sequence: TGCGCCAGCTCCAGAGGGACAGGGAATGAAGAGACCCAGTACTTC.

This clonotype has at least ten counts. DNA for the CDR3: TGCGCCAGCAGCCAATCTTGGCGGGGGGTTAATGAAAAACTGTTTTTT. As protein: CASSQSWRGVNEKLFF. V gene TRBV4-3 combines with J gene TRBJ1-4, with D perhaps matching TRBD1 (5 bases). The CDR3 covers 16 residues. In germline, CDR1 is LGHNA, CDR2 YSLEER. Between the trimmed V and J ends, which lost 2 bases and 4 bases, there was a span of 14 bases.

This clonotype was seen many times. The chain is built from TRBV20-1 and TRBJ2-3; 11 bases match TRBD2. CDR3 length equals 14 residues. V trimming: 5 bases; J trimming: 6 bases; junction bases outside the gene matches: 7. Per the germline V gene, CDR1 is DFQATT and CDR2 is SNEGSKA (reference sequence). The DNA for the CDR3 is TGCAGTGCTCGACTAGCGGGGCGAGGGGATACGCAGTATTTT. Its protein is CSARLAGRGDTQYF.

This clonotype was seen repeatedly, ten times or more. The rearrangement links TRBV7-2 to TRBJ2-7; tentative D call: TRBD2 (6 bases). V was trimmed by 4 bases and J by 0 bases, leaving 25 bases between them. The CDR3 has 19 amino acids. The germline V gene encodes CDR1 SGHTA and CDR2 FQGNSA. The CDR3 DNA follows: TGTGCCAGCAGCTGGGATGCGACTAGTCATTCCCACAGCTCCTACGAGCAGTACTTC. Translated, it gives CASSWDATSHSHSSYEQYF.

This clonotype was picked up many times. V gene TRBV5-8 combines with J gene TRBJ2-7; no clear D gene. Germline V gene sequence: CDR1 SGHTS, CDR2 YDEGEE. This CDR3 comprises 15 residues. Trimming removed 0 bases at V and 0 bases at J, with 10 bases between. DNA of the CDR3: TGTGCCAGCAGCTTGGTCCATTCTGGCTCCTACGAGCAGTACTTC. Encoded protein: CASSLVHSGSYEQYF.

The sample holds many counts of this clonotype. V and J are TRBV7-2 and TRBJ2-2; unclear D gene. This CDR3 is built from 13 residues. The germline V gene has CDR1 SGHTA and CDR2 FQGNSA. V lost 2 bases and J lost 3, with 4 bases in between. CDR3 amino acids: CASSLWDTGELFF. CDR3 coding DNA: TGTGCCAGCAGCTTATGGGACACCGGGGAGCTGTTTTTT.

This clonotype has just a few counts. Here the CDR3 reads CASSDPGLAPGELFF. The CDR3 nucleotides read TGTGCCAGCAGCGACCCGGGACTAGCGCCCGGGGAGCTGTTTTTT. The chain carries TRBV5-4 and TRBJ2-2, with TRBD2 matching over 10 bases. V lost 4 bases to trimming and J lost 6 bases; unmatched junction nucleotides: 6. CDR3 length: 15 residues. CDR1 SGHNT and CDR2 YYREEE come from the germline V gene (reference sequence).

This clonotype was counted a few times. The J gene is TRBJ2-1, the V gene TRBV6-2 or TRBV6-3; 7 nucleotides agree with TRBD2. J was trimmed by 7 bases and V by 6 bases; bases with no gene match: 6. This CDR3 contains 13 residues. Germline lookup yields CDR1 MNHEY and CDR2 SVGEGT. The CDR3 DNA is TGTGCCAGCAGACACGGGGGGTGGAATGAGCAGTTCTTC. This sequence encodes CASRHGGWNEQFF.